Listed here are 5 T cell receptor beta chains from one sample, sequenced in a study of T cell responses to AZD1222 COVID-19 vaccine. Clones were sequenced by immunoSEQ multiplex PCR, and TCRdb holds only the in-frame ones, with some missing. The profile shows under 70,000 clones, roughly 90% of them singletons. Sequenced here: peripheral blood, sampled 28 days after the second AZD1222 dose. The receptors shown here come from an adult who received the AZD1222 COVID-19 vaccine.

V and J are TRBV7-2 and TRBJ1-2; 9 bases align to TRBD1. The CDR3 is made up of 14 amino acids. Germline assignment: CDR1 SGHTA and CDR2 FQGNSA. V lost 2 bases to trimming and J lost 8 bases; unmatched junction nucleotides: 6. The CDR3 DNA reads TGTGCCAGCAGCTTAACGGGACAGGGCCAAGGCTACACCTTC. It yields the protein CASSLTGQGQGYTF.

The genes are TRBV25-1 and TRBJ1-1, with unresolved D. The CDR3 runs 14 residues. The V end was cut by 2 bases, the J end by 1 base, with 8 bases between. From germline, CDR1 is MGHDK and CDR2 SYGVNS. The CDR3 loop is CASSEAGPNTEAFF. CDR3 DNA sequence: TGTGCCAGCAGTGAAGCCGGGCCGAACACTGAAGCTTTCTTT.

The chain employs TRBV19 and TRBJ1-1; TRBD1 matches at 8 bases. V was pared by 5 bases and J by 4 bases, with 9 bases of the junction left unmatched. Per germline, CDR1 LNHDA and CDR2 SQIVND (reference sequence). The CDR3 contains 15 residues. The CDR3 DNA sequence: TGTGCCAGTAGTCCCGGACAGGGAATTACCACTGAAGCTTTCTTT. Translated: CASSPGQGITTEAFF.

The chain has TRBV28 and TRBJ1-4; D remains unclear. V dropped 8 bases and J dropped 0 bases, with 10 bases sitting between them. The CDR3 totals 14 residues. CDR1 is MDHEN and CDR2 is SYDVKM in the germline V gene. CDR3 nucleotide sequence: TGTGCCAGCTCGACACCCGCAACTAATGAAAAACTGTTTTTT. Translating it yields CASSTPATNEKLFF.

In DNA form, the CDR3 reads TGTGCCAGCAGCGCCGGCAATGAGCAGTTCTTC. Its translation: CASSAGNEQFF. This chain connects TRBV5-8 to TRBJ2-1, with unresolved D. The germline V gene encodes CDR1 SGHTS and CDR2 YDEGEE. V gave up 4 bases and J gave up 6 bases, with 5 bases separating them. The CDR3 spans 11 residues.